The clone carrying this TCR beta chain showed up many times. What it binds is unknown. Libraries of TCR beta came from iRepertoire HTBI primers plus Arm-PCR of CDR3 regions. Per the original methods: Detected in the samples were around 62 TRBV and under 15 TRBJ segments. TCRdb reprocessed the multiplex PCR reads with MiXCR, giving one entry per CDR3 protein. The V and J calls and clone size come from TCRdb's table, not from the authors' own analysis. Here the sample spans roughly 450,000 distinct CDR3 sequences, around a quarter being singletons. Indicated time point: persistent/refractory GD, antithyroid drugs over 5 years with positive TRAb. The authors made the TCR library using RNA they extracted from PBMCs. From each patient, roughly 9 milliliters of peripheral blood was drawn and collected into an EDTA anticoagulant tube. Losses at the gene ends were 6 bases for V and 8 bases for J; bases not matched to a gene: 8. The CDR3 spans 15 residues. Germline values: CDR1 MNHEY, CDR2 SMNVEV (reference sequence).

The sample originates from a study of regulatory T cells in long-lasting Graves disease. Study-wide results and limits: Persistent Graves' patients showed reduced TCR diversity versus newly diagnosed patients.

This sequence originates from a female donor with Graves disease. The source material was peripheral blood mononuclear cells (PBMCs), sampled when the disease was refractory, from a patient treated with antithyroid drugs. This chain uses TRBV27 with TRBJ1-6, with 9 bases fitting TRBD1. In DNA form, the CDR3 reads TGTGCCAGCAGGAGCGAGACAGGGGGTTATTCACCCCTCCACTTT. Translating gives CASRSETGGYSPLHF.